This T cell receptor (beta chain) is from a study of PD-L1 blockade in urothelial cancer. Study background: Blood was analyzed 3 weeks (second dose) and 6 weeks after treatment start.

The CDR3 is 16 residues long. CDR1 and CDR2 from the germline V gene are MNHEY and SMNVEV (reference sequence). The trim removed 6 bases at V and 3 bases at J, leaving 8 bases unmatched. Study results and caveats: By 3 weeks, tumor-associated blood clones had expanded more in durable-benefit patients.

Every PCR received spiked-in synthetic TCR analog templates. Measured with immunoSEQ multiplex PCR; TCRdb has only the in-frame clones, and not every one. The sample consists of about 76,000 clones, around 93% of them appearing once. Notes on this clone: Its matching antigen is unknown.

Time point of the sample: peripheral blood 6 weeks after treatment start. Pretreatment and on-treatment blood mononuclear cell samples were taken, totaling between 1 and 8 time points per patient. The material sequenced was PBMCs, taken around atezolizumab (anti-PD-L1) treatment. The chain joins TRBV27 to TRBJ2-3, with TRBD2 matching 11 bases. The source of this sequence is a woman older than 75 with urothelial cancer. The CDR3 region has the DNA TGTGCCAGCAGCTACCTCCTAGCGGGAGGTACAGATACGCAGTATTTT. Its protein is CASSYLLAGGTDTQYF.